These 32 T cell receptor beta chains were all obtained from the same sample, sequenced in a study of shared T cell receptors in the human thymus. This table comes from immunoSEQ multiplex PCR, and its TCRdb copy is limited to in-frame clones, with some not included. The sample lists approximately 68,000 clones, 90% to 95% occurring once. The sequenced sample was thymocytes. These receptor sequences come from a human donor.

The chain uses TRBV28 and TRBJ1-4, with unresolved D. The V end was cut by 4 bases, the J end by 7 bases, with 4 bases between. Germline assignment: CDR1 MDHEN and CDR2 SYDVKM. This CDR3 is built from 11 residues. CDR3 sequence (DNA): TGTGCCAGCAGTTCTAGTGAAAAACTGTTTTTT. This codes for CASSSSEKLFF.

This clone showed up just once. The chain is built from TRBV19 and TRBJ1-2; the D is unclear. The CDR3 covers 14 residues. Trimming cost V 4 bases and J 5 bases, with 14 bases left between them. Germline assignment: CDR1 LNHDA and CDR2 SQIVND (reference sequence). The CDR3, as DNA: TGTGCCAGTAGTACCCGAACAGACATATATGGCTACACCTTC. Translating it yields CASSTRTDIYGYTF.

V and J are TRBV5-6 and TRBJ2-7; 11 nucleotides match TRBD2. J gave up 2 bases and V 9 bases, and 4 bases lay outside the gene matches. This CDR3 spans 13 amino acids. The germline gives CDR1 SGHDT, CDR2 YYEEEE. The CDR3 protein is CATTSGGTYEQYF. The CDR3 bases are TGTGCCACCACTAGCGGGGGCACCTACGAGCAGTACTTC.

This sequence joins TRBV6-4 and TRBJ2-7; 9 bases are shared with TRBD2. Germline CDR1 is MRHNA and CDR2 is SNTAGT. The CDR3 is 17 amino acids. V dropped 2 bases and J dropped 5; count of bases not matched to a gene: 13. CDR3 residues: CASSDPPGAGGPHEQYF. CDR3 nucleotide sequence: TGTGCCAGCAGTGACCCGCCGGGCGCGGGGGGGCCCCACGAGCAGTACTTC.

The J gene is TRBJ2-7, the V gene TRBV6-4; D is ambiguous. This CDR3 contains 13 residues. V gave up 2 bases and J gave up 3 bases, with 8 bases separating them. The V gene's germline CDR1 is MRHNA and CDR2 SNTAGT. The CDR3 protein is CASSDRPFYEQYF. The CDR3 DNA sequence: TGTGCCAGCAGTGACAGGCCTTTCTACGAGCAGTACTTC.

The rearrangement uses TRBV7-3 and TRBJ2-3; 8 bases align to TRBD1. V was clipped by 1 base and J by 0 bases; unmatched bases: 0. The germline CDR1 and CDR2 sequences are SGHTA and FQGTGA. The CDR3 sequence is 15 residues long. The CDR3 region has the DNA TGTGCCAGCAGCTTAAGACAGGGGAGCACAGATACGCAGTATTTT. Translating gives CASSLRQGSTDTQYF.

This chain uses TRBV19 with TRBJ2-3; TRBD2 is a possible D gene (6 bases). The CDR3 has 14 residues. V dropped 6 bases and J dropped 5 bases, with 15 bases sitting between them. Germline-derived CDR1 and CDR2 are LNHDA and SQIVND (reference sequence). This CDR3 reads CASSMTVGGDTQYF. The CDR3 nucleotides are TGTGCCAGTAGCATGACGGTGGGGGGAGATACGCAGTATTTT.

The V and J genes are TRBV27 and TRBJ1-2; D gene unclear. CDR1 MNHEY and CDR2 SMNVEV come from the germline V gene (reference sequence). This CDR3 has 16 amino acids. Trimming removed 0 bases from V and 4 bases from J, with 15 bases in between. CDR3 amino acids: CASSLSRHPPRYGYTF. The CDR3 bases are TGTGCCAGCAGTTTATCTCGGCATCCTCCTCGCTATGGCTACACCTTC.

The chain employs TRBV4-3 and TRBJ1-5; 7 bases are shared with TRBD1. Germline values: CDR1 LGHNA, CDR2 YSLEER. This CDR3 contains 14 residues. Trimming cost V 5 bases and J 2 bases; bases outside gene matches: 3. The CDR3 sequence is CASSRGRGNQPQHF. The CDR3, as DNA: TGCGCCAGCAGCAGGGGGCGAGGCAATCAGCCCCAGCATTTT.

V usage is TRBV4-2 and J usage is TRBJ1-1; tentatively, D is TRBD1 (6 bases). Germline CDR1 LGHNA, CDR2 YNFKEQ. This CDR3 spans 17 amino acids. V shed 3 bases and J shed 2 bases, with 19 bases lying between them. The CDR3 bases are TGTGCCAGCAGCCAGTCCCGGTCAAGGGGGGATAACACTGAAGCTTTCTTT. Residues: CASSQSRSRGDNTEAFF.

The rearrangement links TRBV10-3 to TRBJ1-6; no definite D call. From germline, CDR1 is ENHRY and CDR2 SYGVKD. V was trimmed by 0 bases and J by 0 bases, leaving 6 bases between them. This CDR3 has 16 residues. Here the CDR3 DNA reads TGTGCCATCAGTGAGTCGAAGAGCTCCTATAATTCACCCCTCCACTTT. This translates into CAISESKSSYNSPLHF.

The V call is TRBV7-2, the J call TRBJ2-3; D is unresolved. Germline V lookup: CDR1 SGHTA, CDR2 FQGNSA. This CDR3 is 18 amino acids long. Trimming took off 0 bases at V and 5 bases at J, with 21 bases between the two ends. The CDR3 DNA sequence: TGTGCCAGCAGCTTAGCCCCATCGAGCTCCTTTGACGTAGATACGCAGTATTTT. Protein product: CASSLAPSSSFDVDTQYF.

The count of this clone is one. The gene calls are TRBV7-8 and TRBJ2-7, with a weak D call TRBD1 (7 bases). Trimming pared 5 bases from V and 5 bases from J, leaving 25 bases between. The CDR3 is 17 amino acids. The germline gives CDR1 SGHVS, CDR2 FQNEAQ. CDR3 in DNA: TGTGCCAGCAGCCACCGACAGGGAGGCCCGCTTCGTCACGAGCAGTACTTC. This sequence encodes CASSHRQGGPLRHEQYF.

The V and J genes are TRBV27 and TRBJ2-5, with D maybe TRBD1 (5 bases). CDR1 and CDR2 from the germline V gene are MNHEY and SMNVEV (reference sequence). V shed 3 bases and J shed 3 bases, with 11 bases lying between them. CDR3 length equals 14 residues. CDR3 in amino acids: CASSFAGQEETQYF. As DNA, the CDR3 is TGTGCCAGCAGTTTCGCCGGACAAGAAGAGACCCAGTACTTC.

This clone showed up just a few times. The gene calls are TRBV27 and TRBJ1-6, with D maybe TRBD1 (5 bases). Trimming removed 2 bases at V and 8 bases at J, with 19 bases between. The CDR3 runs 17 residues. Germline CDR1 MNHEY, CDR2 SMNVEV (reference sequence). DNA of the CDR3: TGTGCCAGCAGTTTACGACAGTGGGGAGTGGGAGATTCACCCCTCCACTTT. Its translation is CASSLRQWGVGDSPLHF.

The CDR3 here is CASSTRTSFVEQYF. The CDR3 bases are TGTGCCAGCAGCACTCGGACTAGCTTTGTCGAGCAGTACTTC. The V and J genes are TRBV7-8 and TRBJ2-7, with 8 bases lining up with TRBD2. Trimming at V came to 5 bases and at J to 6 bases, leaving 9 bases not matched to a gene. The CDR3 consists of 14 residues. Germline V gene data show CDR1 as SGHVS and CDR2 as FQNEAQ.

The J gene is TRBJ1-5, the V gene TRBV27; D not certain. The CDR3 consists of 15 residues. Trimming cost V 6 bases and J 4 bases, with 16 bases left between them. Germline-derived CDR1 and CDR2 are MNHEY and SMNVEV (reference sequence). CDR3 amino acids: CASRVKYRPNQPQHF. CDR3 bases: TGTGCCAGCAGGGTTAAGTACAGACCTAATCAGCCCCAGCATTTT.

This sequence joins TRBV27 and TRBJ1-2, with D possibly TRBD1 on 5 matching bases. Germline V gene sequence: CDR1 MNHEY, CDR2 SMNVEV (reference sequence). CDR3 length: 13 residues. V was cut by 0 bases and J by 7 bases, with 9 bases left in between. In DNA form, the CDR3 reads TGTGCCAGCAGTTTATCAGGGGTTTCTGGCTACACCTTC. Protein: CASSLSGVSGYTF.

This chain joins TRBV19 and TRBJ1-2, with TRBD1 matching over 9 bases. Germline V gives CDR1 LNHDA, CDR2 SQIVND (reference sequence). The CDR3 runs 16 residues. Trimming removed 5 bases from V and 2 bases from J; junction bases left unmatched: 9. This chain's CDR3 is CASSHRGHPVNYGYTF. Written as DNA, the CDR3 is TGTGCCAGTAGTCACAGGGGGCACCCTGTGAACTATGGCTACACCTTC.

The DNA for the CDR3 is TGTGCCAGCAGTTTATGGACACAGGGAACGTACGAGCAGTACTTC. Translating gives CASSLWTQGTYEQYF. The chain is built from TRBV27 and TRBJ2-7; D might be TRBD1 (6 bases). V lost 1 base and J 4 bases, leaving 14 bases between the germline ends. CDR3 length equals 15 residues. Germline CDR1 MNHEY, CDR2 SMNVEV (reference sequence).

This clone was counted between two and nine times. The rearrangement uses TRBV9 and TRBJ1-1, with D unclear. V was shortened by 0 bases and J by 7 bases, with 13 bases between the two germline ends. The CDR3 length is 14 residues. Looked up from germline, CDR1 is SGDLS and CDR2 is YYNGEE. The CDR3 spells CASSVGESEGEAFF. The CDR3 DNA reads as TGTGCCAGCAGCGTAGGAGAATCGGAGGGTGAAGCTTTCTTT.

CDR3: CASRDDRESNQPQHF. The CDR3 DNA reads TGTGCCAGCAGGGATGACAGGGAGTCCAATCAGCCCCAGCATTTT. This chain connects TRBV2 to TRBJ1-5, with TRBD1 matching 7 bases. This CDR3 is 15 amino acids long. The V gene's germline CDR1 is SNHLY and CDR2 FYNNEI. V lost 6 bases and J lost 3; bases outside the gene matches: 8.

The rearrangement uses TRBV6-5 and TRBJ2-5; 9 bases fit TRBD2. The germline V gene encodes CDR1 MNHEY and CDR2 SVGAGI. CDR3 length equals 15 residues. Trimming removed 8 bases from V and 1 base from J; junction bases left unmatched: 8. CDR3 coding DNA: TGTGCCAGCGGCTACGAGCGGGGGGCCCAAGAGACCCAGTACTTC. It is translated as CASGYERGAQETQYF.

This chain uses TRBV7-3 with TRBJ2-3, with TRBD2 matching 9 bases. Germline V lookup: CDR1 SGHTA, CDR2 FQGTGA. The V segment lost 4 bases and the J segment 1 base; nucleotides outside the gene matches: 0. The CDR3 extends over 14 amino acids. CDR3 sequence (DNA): TGTGCCAGCAGCTGGACTAGCGGCACAGATACGCAGTATTTT. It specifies CASSWTSGTDTQYF.

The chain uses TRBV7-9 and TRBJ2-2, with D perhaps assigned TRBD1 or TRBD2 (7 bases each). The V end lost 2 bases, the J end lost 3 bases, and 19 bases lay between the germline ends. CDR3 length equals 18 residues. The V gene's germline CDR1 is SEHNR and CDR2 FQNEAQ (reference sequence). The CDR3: CASSLKRTGEGDTGELFF. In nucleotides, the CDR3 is TGTGCCAGCAGCTTAAAAAGAACAGGGGAGGGGGACACCGGGGAGCTGTTTTTT.

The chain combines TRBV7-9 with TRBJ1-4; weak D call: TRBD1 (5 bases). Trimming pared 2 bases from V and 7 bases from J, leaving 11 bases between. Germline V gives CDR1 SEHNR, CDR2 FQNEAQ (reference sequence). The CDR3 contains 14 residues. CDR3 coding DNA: TGTGCCAGCAGCTTATCAAGGGGTCGTGAAAAACTGTTTTTT. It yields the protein CASSLSRGREKLFF.

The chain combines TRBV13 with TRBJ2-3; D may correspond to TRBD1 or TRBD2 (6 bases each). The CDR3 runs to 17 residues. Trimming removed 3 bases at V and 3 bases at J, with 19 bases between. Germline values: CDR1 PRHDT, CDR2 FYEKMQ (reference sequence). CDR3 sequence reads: CASSFRRGAEGTDTQYF. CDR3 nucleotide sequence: TGTGCCAGCAGCTTTAGGAGGGGGGCAGAAGGAACAGATACGCAGTATTTT.

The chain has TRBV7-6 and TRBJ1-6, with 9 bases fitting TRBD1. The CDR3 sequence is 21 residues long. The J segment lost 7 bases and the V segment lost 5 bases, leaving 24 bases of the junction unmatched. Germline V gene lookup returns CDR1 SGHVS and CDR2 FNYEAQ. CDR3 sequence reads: CASSPKLPGTGIPPGNSPLHF. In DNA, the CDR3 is TGTGCCAGCAGCCCCAAATTACCCGGGACAGGGATACCCCCGGGAAATTCACCCCTCCACTTT.

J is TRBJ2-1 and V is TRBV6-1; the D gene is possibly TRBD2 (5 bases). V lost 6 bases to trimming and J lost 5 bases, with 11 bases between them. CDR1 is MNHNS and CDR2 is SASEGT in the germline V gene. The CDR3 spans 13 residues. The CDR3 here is CASRRGYDNEQFF. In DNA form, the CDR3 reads TGTGCCAGCAGGAGAGGGTACGACAATGAGCAGTTCTTC.

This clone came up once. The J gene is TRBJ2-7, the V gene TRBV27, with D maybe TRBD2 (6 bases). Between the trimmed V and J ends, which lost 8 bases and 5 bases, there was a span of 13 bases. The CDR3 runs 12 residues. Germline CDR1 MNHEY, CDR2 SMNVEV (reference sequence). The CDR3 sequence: CASRHGGNEQYF. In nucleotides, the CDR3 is TGTGCCAGCCGTCACGGGGGAAACGAGCAGTACTTC.

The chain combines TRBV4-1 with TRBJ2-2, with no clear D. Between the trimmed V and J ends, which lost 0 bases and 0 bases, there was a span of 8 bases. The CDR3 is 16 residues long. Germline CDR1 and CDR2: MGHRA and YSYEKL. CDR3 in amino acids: CASSQDPTANTGELFF. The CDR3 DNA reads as TGCGCCAGCAGCCAAGATCCTACAGCGAACACCGGGGAGCTGTTTTTT.

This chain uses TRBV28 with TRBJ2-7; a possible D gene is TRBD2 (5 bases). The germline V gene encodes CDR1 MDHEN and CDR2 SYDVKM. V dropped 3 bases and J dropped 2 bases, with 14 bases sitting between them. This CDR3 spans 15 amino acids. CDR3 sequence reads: CASSFRPPSPYEQYF. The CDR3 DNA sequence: TGTGCCAGCAGTTTTCGTCCTCCTAGCCCCTACGAGCAGTACTTC.